These T cell receptor beta chains were read from a single sample in a study of response to subunit inactivated influenza vaccine. TCRdb ran MiXCR on the RT-PCR reads and lists one entry per CDR3 protein. The table records hundreds of thousands of distinct CDR3 sequences, 15% to 17% of them present only once. Sequenced here: PBMCs from blood, sampled 12 days after vaccination. These receptors were taken from a man aged 45-60 years who received an inactivated influenza vaccine. Both conserved end residues are part of each CDR3. Each record gives: CDR3 length, clone size, J gene, D gene, V gene, CDR3 DNA, CDR3 protein. A D gene is named only where the DNA matches it firmly. Not all rows give a size; the values are once, few, many and, for expanded clones, a class.

15	NA	TRBJ2-7	TRBD1	TRBV5-6	TGTGCCAGCAGCTTGGGAGACAGGGTCTCCCACGAGCAGTACTTC	CASSLGDRVSHEQYF
14	NA	TRBJ2-3	NA	TRBV7-2	TGTGCCAGCAGCAGAACCAGGGCCGCAGATACGCAGTATTTT	CASSRTRAADTQYF
15	few	TRBJ2-1	NA	TRBV6-2/TRBV6-3	TGTGCCAGCAGTTCAGGCTACCCCCCCTACAATGAGCAGTTCTTC	CASSSGYPPYNEQFF
16	NA	TRBJ2-2	NA	TRBV7-6	TGTGCCAGCAGCTTACTCACAGCGGCGAACACCGGGGAGCTGTTTTTT	CASSLLTAANTGELFF
16	few	TRBJ2-2	NA	TRBV6-2/TRBV6-3	TGTGCCAGCAGTTACTCGAGGCGGGGGCGCACCGGGGAGCTGTTTTTT	CASSYSRRGRTGELFF
17	NA	TRBJ2-2	TRBD2	TRBV25-1	TGTGCCAGCAGTGAATGGGTACTAGCGGGTTCCACCGGGGAGCTGTTTTTT	CASSEWVLAGSTGELFF
14	few	TRBJ2-4	NA	TRBV6-5	TGTGCCAGCAGTTACAGTCAGGGAAAAAACATTCAGTACTTC	CASSYSQGKNIQYF
15	NA	TRBJ2-1	NA	TRBV9	TGTGCCAGCAGCGTAGGCTGGACCATCGGGAATGAGCAGTTCTTC	CASSVGWTIGNEQFF
12	NA	TRBJ1-4	NA	TRBV5-5	TGTGCCAGCAGCCGGGGGGGAGGGCACCTGTTTTTT	CASSRGGGHLFF
15	few	TRBJ2-7	TRBD1	TRBV4-2	TGTGCCAGCAGCCCGACAGGGGGCGTCTCCTACGAGCAGTACTTC	CASSPTGGVSYEQYF
16	once	TRBJ2-1	TRBD2	TRBV3-1	TGTGCCAGCAGCCGAGCCGGACTAGCGCTCTACAATGAGCAGTTCTTC	CASSRAGLALYNEQFF
16	many	TRBJ2-2	TRBD2	TRBV27	TGTGCCAGCAGCCCACTAGCGGGAGCAAGTACCGGGGAGCTGTTTTTT	CASSPLAGASTGELFF
15	few	TRBJ2-1	NA	TRBV27	TGTGCCAGCAGTTTCCTCCGGAGCTCCTACAATGAGCAGTTCTTC	CASSFLRSSYNEQFF
14	NA	TRBJ1-5	NA	TRBV9	TGTGCCAGCAGCGTAGGGGGGGCCACGGAGCCCCAGCATTTT	CASSVGGATEPQHF
15	NA	TRBJ2-7	NA	TRBV3-1	TGTGCCAGCAGCCAAGCCCCAGGTGATCCCTACGAGCAGTACTTC	CASSQAPGDPYEQYF
21	few	TRBJ2-3	TRBD2	TRBV7-3	TGTGCCAGCAGCTTAACTTTCCCGAGGCTAGCGGGACGGGGGCACAGAGATACGCAGTATTTT	CASSLTFPRLAGRGHRDTQYF
13	NA	TRBJ2-5	NA	TRBV20-1	TGCAGTGCCAGTAGGGGGGCGAAAGAGACCCAGTACTTC	CSASRGAKETQYF
13	few	TRBJ2-3	NA	TRBV12-3/TRBV12-4	TGTGCCAGCCTGACCAGAGGGTCCGATACGCAGTATTTT	CASLTRGSDTQYF
14	few	TRBJ2-1	NA	TRBV7-9	TGTGCCAGCAGCTTAAGTTCCAGTGGAAACCCGCAGTTCTTC	CASSLSSSGNPQFF
13	few	TRBJ2-5	NA	TRBV6-1	TGTGCCAGCGGACGGACAGTCCAAGAGACCCAGTACTTC	CASGRTVQETQYF
15	few	TRBJ1-4	NA	TRBV20-1	TGCAGTGCTAGGACCAGGGAGGGGTCAGGTGAAAAACTGTTTTTT	CSARTREGSGEKLFF
16	few	TRBJ1-1	NA	TRBV14	TGTGCCAGCAGCCTTGAAGGTACATACTCGAACACTGAAGCTTTCTTT	CASSLEGTYSNTEAFF
15	NA	TRBJ2-7	TRBD1	TRBV2	TGTGCCAGCAGTTCCGGACAGGGACCCACCTACGAGCAGTACTTC	CASSSGQGPTYEQYF
17	NA	TRBJ2-7	TRBD1	TRBV9	TGTGCCAGCAGCGTCAGCAAACACCCAGGGGGTCCCTACGAGCAGTACTTC	CASSVSKHPGGPYEQYF
14	NA	TRBJ2-2	NA	TRBV12-3/TRBV12-4	TGTGCCAGCAGTTTTGTGTCGAACACCGGGGAGCTGTTTTTT	CASSFVSNTGELFF
14	NA	TRBJ2-1	NA	TRBV27	TGTGCCACTTCACCAGGTTTCGCCCCAGGGAGGCAGTTCTTC	CATSPGFAPGRQFF
14	NA	TRBJ1-1	NA	TRBV28	TGTGCCAGCAGTTTGGGGACCAGGAACACTGAAGCTTTCTTT	CASSLGTRNTEAFF
15	NA	TRBJ2-5	NA	TRBV7-2	TGTGCCAGCAGCCTCCGCGAAGCGCGCTGGGAGACCCAGTACTTC	CASSLREARWETQYF